This TCR beta chain was sequenced in a study of cytomegalovirus exposure and HLA in healthy donors (dated by TCRdb to about 2017). With regard to the full study: A later analysis indicated that the roughly 120 validation repertoires were generated on the platform also employed for the approximately 700 repertoires of the first cohort. To predict cytomegalovirus infection status, the study combined high-throughput TCR immunosequencing, statistical association of individual TCRs with disease status, and machine learning. The aim of the study was to test whether cataloging public T cell receptors could identify signatures of past pathogen exposure. In addition to the first cohort of approximately 670 subjects, a separate validation cohort of 120 different subjects was used. Overall results and qualifications from the work: All 120 or so repertoires were used to score co-occurrence in the validation cohort in a later analysis, because that analysis had no HLA typing for the cohort. In vitro tests confirmed that a few of the cytomegalovirus-associated TCR beta chains recognize cytomegalovirus antigens. Most TCR sequences were observed very rarely across donors, whereas some public TCRs were present in many individuals. The classifier was reported to diagnose cytomegalovirus status with high specificity and sensitivity in both the original and validation cohorts. A later analysis found that TCRs clustered in the first cohort also tended to co-occur in the 100 to 150 validation repertoires, with just under 95% of cluster scores above 0. It was suggested by the authors that the approach could potentially be generalized to other disease states and immunological phenotypes. A total of 164 TCR beta chains were listed by the study as associated with cytomegalovirus.

The donors were included in the validation cohort of some 110 subjects, a group kept apart from the 666-subject first cohort. Library preparation used the immunoSEQ multiplex PCR assay. As for how the authors treated the data: To diagnose cytomegalovirus status from the catalog of TCR beta chain sequences, a statistical classification framework was built. Not all clones reach the TCRdb copy of this immuneACCESS table, which keeps in-frame sequences only. Checked studies attribute under half of the gap to unresolved V genes and leave the rest unexplained. V, J and clone size reflect that table, while D and trimming were determined from the DNA. The sample yields about 130,000 clones; 85% to 90% were counted once. The ten largest clones capture about 1.5% of the sample. Note on this clone: The antigen it binds to is not known. At one end, the junction sequence differs from germline, possibly due to a read error.

CDR1 and CDR2, per the germline V gene, are SQVTM and ANQGSEA. Including cysteine and phenylalanine, the CDR3 has 14 amino acids. Only the CDR3 DNA is retained, 42 bases long and in frame from the first base. This receptor chain uses TRBV29-1 and TRBJ1-3, with the identity of the D gene unclear. This TCR was sampled from a man in his thirties or forties in good health and CMV-seronegative. Material: PBMCs. The CDR3 region: CSVEERGSPLHAGF. At the DNA level, the sequence is TGCAGCGTTGAAGAGAGAGGTTCCCCACTACATGCGGGTTTT. With the rest looked up from the reference TRBV29-1 and TRBJ1-3 genes rather than sequenced, the full variable domain is SAVISQKPSRDICQRGTSLTIQCQVDSQVTMMFWYRQQPGQSLTLIATANQGSEATYESGFVIDKFPISRPNLTFSTLTVSNMSPEDSSIYLCSVEERGSPLHAGFGEGSWLTVV.